The entry below describes one T cell receptor (beta chain). In terms of age and location, participants ranged from roughly 18 to 100 years and lived in under 30 US areas. Cohorts were based on clinical histories the participants reported. This sample was included in a study of blood T cell repertoires in COVID-19. Overall study context: From T cells, B-cell-depleted T cells, or PBMCs came the material, which was cDNA or gDNA.

This table comes from immunoSEQ multiplex PCR, and its TCRdb copy is limited to in-frame clones, with some not included. The sample lists hundreds of thousands of clones, approximately 87% occurring once. The V gene's germline CDR1 is DFQATT and CDR2 SNEGSKA (reference sequence). V was shortened by 3 bases and J by 5 bases, with 13 bases between the two germline ends. The CDR3 totals 13 residues. The chain carries TRBV20-1 and TRBJ2-5; a weak D match, TRBD1 (5 bases). Sequenced input: PBMCs or T cells enriched from blood (not recorded which). The source is a woman between 45 and 65 years old in a cohort exposed to, infected with or recovered from COVID-19 (not recorded which). The CDR3 here is CSASVGPGETQYF. CDR3 nucleotide sequence: TGCAGTGCTAGTGTGGGGCCGGGTGAGACCCAGTACTTC.